This T cell receptor beta chain came from a study of CD8+CD57+ T cells in acquired aplastic anemia. Study summary: Roughly 3.2 ug was the average amount of DNA from sorted CD4+ and CD8+ cells.

All sequencing subjects had displayed CD8+CD57+ cell expansion on flow cytometry. Using genomic DNA as the template, TCR beta VDJ and CDR3 profiling was carried out. TCRdb itself ran the reads through MiXCR, one entry per CDR3 protein. The sample includes over 150,000 distinct CDR3 sequences, 71% of them seen just once. The length of the CDR3 is 14 residues. The germline V gene has CDR1 DFQATT and CDR2 SNEGSKA (reference sequence). The V and J ends lost 2 bases and 0 bases respectively, with 11 bases between them. This clonotype has a handful of counts. The antigen remains unidentified. Study conclusions and caveats: Patients and controls shared approximately 30 CD8+ CDR3 sequences, highly expressed in patients.

The sequence was collected from a human donor with aplastic anemia. The chain recombines TRBV20-1 with TRBJ2-7; no firm D call. The sample consisted of sorted CD4+, CD8+, or CD8+CD57+ T cells (not recorded which) from PBMCs. The CDR3 DNA reads TGCAGTGCTAGATTTAACGGAGACTCCTACGAGCAGTACTTC. Amino acids: CSARFNGDSYEQYF.